The 32 T cell receptor beta chains below come from one sample, sequenced in a study of blood T cell repertoires in COVID-19. TCRdb's table, derived via immunoSEQ multiplex PCR, lists solely in-frame clones and lacks some. The table shows 200,000 to 300,000 clones, with around 88% occurring only once. Sequenced material: PBMCs or T cells enriched from blood (not recorded which). Receptors were obtained from a woman aged 40 to 50 with acute COVID-19.

The chain is built from TRBV25-1 and TRBJ1-2, with D uncertain. Trimming pared 5 bases from V and 8 bases from J, leaving 15 bases between. Germline lookup yields CDR1 MGHDK and CDR2 SYGVNS. The CDR3 extends over 13 amino acids. In nucleotides, the CDR3 is TGTGCCAGCAGTCACATCTCAGTGGGCGGCTACACCTTC. This translates into CASSHISVGGYTF.

The V call is TRBV18, the J call TRBJ1-3; D remains ambiguous. CDR3 length equals 16 residues. Germline V gives CDR1 KGHSH, CDR2 LQKENI. The V end was cut by 2 bases, the J end by 3 bases, with 14 bases between. CDR3 protein: CASSPAKSGIGNTIYF. The CDR3 DNA follows: TGTGCCAGCTCACCAGCCAAAAGTGGCATTGGAAACACCATATATTTT.

The chain carries TRBV27 and TRBJ2-5, with TRBD1 matching over 8 bases. The ends lost 2 bases at V and 0 bases at J; junction bases unmatched: 2. This CDR3 is built from 15 residues. Germline CDR1 reads MNHEY; CDR2 reads SMNVEV (reference sequence). The CDR3 sequence: CASSLKQGDQETQYF. DNA for the CDR3: TGTGCCAGCAGTTTAAAACAGGGGGACCAAGAGACCCAGTACTTC.

The CDR3 sequence is CASITSGFSSYEQYF. The CDR3 DNA sequence: TGTGCCAGCATCACTAGCGGGTTCAGCTCCTACGAGCAGTACTTC. The V and J genes are TRBV6-5 and TRBJ2-7, with 9 bases aligning to TRBD2. Germline trimming cut 7 bases from V and 0 bases from J; bases unmatched to any gene: 7. This CDR3 comprises 15 residues. The germline V gene encodes CDR1 MNHEY and CDR2 SVGAGI.

The chain is built from TRBV29-1 and TRBJ1-1; possible D gene TRBD1, 5 bases. Trimming pared 6 bases from V and 0 bases from J, leaving 14 bases between. This CDR3 is 14 amino acids long. The germline CDR1 and CDR2 sequences are SQVTM and ANQGSEA. CDR3 nucleotide sequence: TGCAGCGTGATGGGGCAGAGCATGAACACTGAAGCTTTCTTT. It is translated as CSVMGQSMNTEAFF.

V usage is TRBV19 and J usage is TRBJ2-1, with 7 bases fitting TRBD1. Germline V CDR1 and CDR2: LNHDA, SQIVND (reference sequence). After removal of 6 bases from V and 3 bases from J, the junction contained 8 bases not matched to a gene. This CDR3 contains 15 residues. CDR3 coding DNA: TGTGCCAGTAGCCCCGCGACAGGGATCTACAATGAGCAGTTCTTC. Translating it yields CASSPATGIYNEQFF.

This chain uses TRBV5-6 with TRBJ2-1; 11 bases line up with TRBD2. The J segment lost 5 bases and the V segment lost 4 bases, leaving 11 bases of the junction unmatched. Germline assignment: CDR1 SGHDT and CDR2 YYEEEE. The CDR3 is made up of 17 amino acids. CDR3 sequence reads: CASSRHKSSGRHNEQFF. The CDR3 region has the DNA TGTGCCAGCAGCCGACACAAGTCTAGCGGGAGGCACAATGAGCAGTTCTTC.

V is TRBV4-2 and J is TRBJ2-1; 8 nucleotides agree with TRBD2. The CDR3 extends over 18 amino acids. Germline lookup yields CDR1 LGHNA and CDR2 YNFKEQ. With V trimmed by 0 bases and J by 0 bases, 7 bases remained unmatched. CDR3 residues: CASSQDRGSGDSYNEQFF. CDR3 sequence (DNA): TGTGCCAGCAGCCAAGATCGTGGTAGCGGGGACTCCTACAATGAGCAGTTCTTC.

The chain carries TRBV7-9 and TRBJ1-2, with 8 bases that match TRBD1. V dropped 1 base and J dropped 3; count of bases not matched to a gene: 1. This CDR3 has 14 residues. Germline V gene data show CDR1 as SEHNR and CDR2 as FQNEAQ (reference sequence). The CDR3 region is CASSLGDRHYGYTF. As DNA, the CDR3 is TGTGCCAGCAGCTTAGGGGACAGGCACTATGGCTACACCTTC. The variable domain in full, with the rest retrieved from reference TRBV7-9 and TRBJ1-2, is DTGVSQNPRHKITKRGQNVTFRCDPISEHNRLYWYRQTLGQGPEFLTYFQNEAQLEKSRLLSDRFSAERPKGSFSTLEIQRTEQGDSAMYLCASSLGDRHYGYTFGSGTRLTVV.

The chain employs TRBV19 and TRBJ1-5; D possibly corresponds to TRBD1 (6 bases). The CDR3 contains 13 residues. Germline V gene data show CDR1 as LNHDA and CDR2 as SQIVND (reference sequence). Trimming shortened V by 10 bases and J by 4 bases, and 14 bases separated the two germline ends. CDR3 nucleotides: TGTGCCACACAACGGGGGGCAAATCAGCCCCAGCATTTT. Amino acids: CATQRGANQPQHF.

The chain has TRBV5-1 and TRBJ2-5, with a possible D match to TRBD1 (6 bases). CDR1 is SGHRS and CDR2 is YFSETQ in the germline V gene. This CDR3 spans 14 amino acids. Trimming left V 3 bases short and J 4 bases short, with 13 bases between. The CDR3 spells CASSSGQVGETQYF. CDR3 bases: TGCGCCAGCAGCTCGGGACAAGTGGGAGAGACCCAGTACTTC.

J is TRBJ2-1 and V is TRBV3-1 (or the pseudogene TRBV3-2); the D gene is possibly TRBD2 (6 bases). The V and J ends lost 4 bases and 5 bases respectively, with 18 bases between them. Germline V gene lookup returns CDR1 LGHDT and CDR2 YNNKEL (reference sequence). This CDR3 region has 16 residues. CDR3 sequence reads: CASSRVPGLRDNEQFF. The CDR3 DNA follows: TGTGCCAGCAGCCGCGTCCCGGGACTTAGAGACAATGAGCAGTTCTTC.

The V call is TRBV4-1, the J call TRBJ2-1, with 8 bases aligning to TRBD2. The germline V gene encodes CDR1 MGHRA and CDR2 YSYEKL. The V segment lost 1 base and the J segment 8 bases; nucleotides outside the gene matches: 4. This CDR3 is built from 14 residues. DNA of the CDR3: TGCGCCAGCAGCCAAGGGACTAGCCCTCATGAGCAGTTCTTC. Residues: CASSQGTSPHEQFF.

The rearrangement joins TRBV7-9 to TRBJ1-2; 10 bases match TRBD1. Per the germline V gene, CDR1 is SEHNR and CDR2 is FQNEAQ (reference sequence). The length of the CDR3 is 15 residues. V was pared by 5 bases and J by 3 bases, with 6 bases of the junction left unmatched. The DNA of the CDR3 is TGTGCCAGCAGCGTCACCGGGACAGGGGACTATGGCTACACCTTC. This sequence encodes CASSVTGTGDYGYTF.

There are a few counts of this clone. This CDR3 is CSVSTAGVGDEQYF. CDR3 nucleotides: TGCAGCGTTTCTACAGCGGGAGTTGGGGACGAGCAGTACTTC. The chain uses TRBV29-1 and TRBJ2-7; 8 bases are shared with TRBD2. Germline CDR1 is SQVTM and CDR2 is ANQGSEA. Trimming at V came to 5 bases and at J to 5 bases, leaving 11 bases not matched to a gene. The CDR3 totals 14 residues.

The chain has TRBV27 and TRBJ2-4; TRBD1 matches at 8 bases. Germline loops: CDR1 MNHEY, CDR2 SMNVEV (reference sequence). This CDR3 is built from 13 residues. J lost 7 bases, V lost 5 bases, and 4 bases had no gene match. In DNA, the CDR3 is TGTGCCAGCAGTATTACAGGGGGGAACATTCAGTACTTC. This translates into CASSITGGNIQYF.

The chain couples TRBV6-1 to TRBJ2-5; no clear D gene. The CDR3 extends over 16 amino acids. V was shortened by 1 base and J by 5 bases, with 17 bases between the two germline ends. Germline CDR1 is MNHNS and CDR2 is SASEGT. Here the CDR3 DNA reads TGTGCCAGCAGTGAAGTGGGCCTACATCATTCGGAGACCCAGTACTTC. Its protein product is CASSEVGLHHSETQYF.

The chain is built from TRBV19 and TRBJ1-5, with D maybe TRBD1 (5 bases). The CDR3 runs to 15 residues. Deletions cut 8 bases from V and 1 base from J, with 15 bases between. Germline V gene sequence: CDR1 LNHDA, CDR2 SQIVND (reference sequence). The CDR3 loop is CASRDGGGSNQPQHF. The CDR3 bases are TGTGCCAGTCGAGACGGGGGAGGAAGCAATCAGCCCCAGCATTTT.

The chain carries TRBV7-8 and TRBJ2-3, with 9 bases identical to TRBD2. The CDR3 extends over 16 amino acids. Germline-derived CDR1 and CDR2 are SGHVS and FQNEAQ. The V and J ends lost 2 bases and 4 bases, in that order; junction bases with no gene match: 7. CDR3 amino acids: CASSLRTGLAADTQYF. The CDR3, as DNA: TGTGCCAGCAGCTTAAGGACGGGACTAGCAGCAGATACGCAGTATTTT.

The J gene is TRBJ2-1, the V gene TRBV5-6; 9 bases map to TRBD1. The V segment lost 2 bases and the J segment 5 bases; nucleotides outside the gene matches: 5. The length of the CDR3 is 15 residues. Germline-derived CDR1 and CDR2 are SGHDT and YYEEEE. In DNA, the CDR3 is TGTGCCAGCAGCTTCGGGACAGGGAAGGACAATGAGCAGTTCTTC. Translating gives CASSFGTGKDNEQFF.

The genes are TRBV4-1 and TRBJ2-1; 10 bases map to TRBD2. CDR1 is MGHRA and CDR2 is YSYEKL in the germline V gene. The CDR3 is 17 amino acids. After removal of 3 bases from V and 4 bases from J, the junction contained 9 bases not matched to a gene. The CDR3: CASSQMSSGRTYNEQFF. CDR3 bases: TGCGCCAGCAGCCAGATGAGTAGCGGGAGGACATACAATGAGCAGTTCTTC.

The chain employs TRBV6-1 and TRBJ2-7; perhaps TRBD2 as D (6 bases). The germline V and J ends were trimmed by 2 bases and 2 bases, with 16 bases remaining between them. CDR1 is MNHNS and CDR2 is SASEGT in the germline V gene. This CDR3 contains 16 residues. The CDR3 DNA reads TGTGCCAGCAGTGAAAGTCCAGGGACTGATGCCTACGAGCAGTACTTC. Translating gives CASSESPGTDAYEQYF.

The CDR3 DNA sequence: TGCGCCAGCAGCTTGGCCGGGGGGGCAGCCAACTATGGCTACACCTTC. Protein: CASSLAGGAANYGYTF. The V gene is TRBV5-1, the J gene TRBJ1-2, with TRBD1 as a possible D gene (6 bases). V was pared by 0 bases and J by 2 bases, with 14 bases between. CDR3 length: 16 residues. Germline V gene lookup returns CDR1 SGHRS and CDR2 YFSETQ.

The rearrangement joins TRBV19 to TRBJ2-2; 7 bases fit TRBD2. Trimming removed 4 bases from V and 3 bases from J; junction bases left unmatched: 5. Per the germline V gene, CDR1 is LNHDA and CDR2 is SQIVND (reference sequence). The CDR3 sequence is 15 residues long. CDR3 in DNA: TGTGCCAGTAGTAGAGCGGGAAGGGACACCGGGGAGCTGTTTTTT. Residues: CASSRAGRDTGELFF. The full variable domain, completed using reference TRBV19 and TRBJ2-2, is DGGITQSPKYLFRKEGQNVTLSCEQNLNHDAMYWYRQDPGQGLRLIYYSQIVNDFQKGDIAEGYSVSREKKESFPLTVTSAQKNPTAFYLCASSRAGRDTGELFFGEGSRLTVL.

This clone came up once. V gene TRBV25-1 combines with J gene TRBJ2-2, with a possible D match to TRBD1 (6 bases). Looked up from germline, CDR1 is MGHDK and CDR2 is SYGVNS. This CDR3 spans 15 amino acids. The V gene lost 7 bases and the J gene lost 2 bases, with 14 bases spanning the gap. The CDR3 reads CASMSVGANTGELFF. The CDR3 DNA follows: TGTGCCAGCATGTCGGTGGGGGCTAACACCGGGGAGCTGTTTTTT.

The gene calls are TRBV3-1 (or the pseudogene TRBV3-2) and TRBJ1-2, with 8 positions matching TRBD1. The CDR3 is made up of 13 amino acids. The germline CDR1 and CDR2 sequences are LGHDT and YNNKEL (reference sequence). V gave up 0 bases and J gave up 7 bases; unmatched junction bases: 1. The CDR3 nucleotides read TGTGCCAGCAGCCAAGACAGGGGGCCTGGCTACACCTTC. The encoded protein is CASSQDRGPGYTF.

This chain connects TRBV2 to TRBJ1-1; D is unclear. Germline CDR1 and CDR2: SNHLY and FYNNEI. V lost 1 base to trimming and J lost 1 base, with 10 bases between them. The CDR3 loop spans 15 amino acids. Here the CDR3 DNA reads TGTGCCAGCAGTGAAGTTCTGGTCGGGAACACTGAAGCTTTCTTT. Encoded protein: CASSEVLVGNTEAFF. Combining the CDR3 with reference TRBV2 and TRBJ1-1 gives the whole variable domain EPEVTQTPSHQVTQMGQEVILRCVPISNHLYFYWYRQILGQKVEFLVSFYNNEISEKSEIFDDQFSVERPDGSNFTLKIRSTKLEDSAMYFCASSEVLVGNTEAFFGQGTRLTVV.

The V gene is TRBV15, the J gene TRBJ2-1, with a tentative D call TRBD2 (7 bases). Germline assignment: CDR1 LNHNV and CDR2 YYDKDF (reference sequence). The V end lost 3 bases, the J end lost 3 bases, and 12 bases lay between the germline ends. This CDR3 spans 15 amino acids. The CDR3 spells CATSRTGLGYNEQFF. The DNA for the CDR3 is TGTGCCACCAGCAGGACAGGACTAGGCTACAATGAGCAGTTCTTC.

The V call is TRBV28, the J call TRBJ1-6; a possible D gene is TRBD1 (6 bases). This CDR3 comprises 12 residues. The V and J ends lost 7 bases and 10 bases respectively, with 11 bases between them. Germline assignment: CDR1 MDHEN and CDR2 SYDVKM. The CDR3 DNA reads as TGTGCCAGCATCCAGGGGAGCTCACCCCTCCACTTT. Its protein product is CASIQGSSPLHF.

This clone was detected many times. The rearrangement uses TRBV2 and TRBJ1-1; TRBD1 might be the D (6 bases). This CDR3 contains 14 residues. V lost 6 bases, J lost 0 bases, and 11 bases lay in between. Germline V gene sequence: CDR1 SNHLY, CDR2 FYNNEI. CDR3 nucleotides: TGTGCCAGCAGCAAAACAGGGATGAACACTGAAGCTTTCTTT. It yields the protein CASSKTGMNTEAFF.

This rearrangement joins TRBV5-5 to TRBJ1-4, with TRBD1 identical over 7 bases. The CDR3 has 16 amino acids. Looked up from germline, CDR1 is SGHKS and CDR2 is YYEKEE (reference sequence). Germline trimming cut 4 bases from V and 1 base from J; bases unmatched to any gene: 7. The CDR3 coding sequence is TGTGCCAGCAGCCCAGGACAGGTCGGAACTAATGAAAAACTGTTTTTT. Residues: CASSPGQVGTNEKLFF.

The gene calls are TRBV27 and TRBJ1-2; tentative D call: TRBD1 (5 bases). V was shortened by 3 bases and J by 4 bases, with 9 bases between the two germline ends. Germline CDR1 reads MNHEY; CDR2 reads SMNVEV (reference sequence). The CDR3 contains 13 residues. This chain's CDR3 is CASSFGGGYGYTF. The CDR3 nucleotides are TGTGCCAGCAGTTTTGGGGGAGGCTATGGCTACACCTTC.